These T cell receptor beta chains were read from a single sample in a study of CD8 T cell repertoires and HIV-1 epitope variants. TCRdb's table, derived via immunoSEQ multiplex PCR, lists solely in-frame clones and lacks some. Of some 100,000 clones detected, 74% appear once; the ten largest clones hold 25% to 30%. What was sequenced was uncultured baseline CD8+ T cells from peripheral blood mononuclear cells (PBMCs). The receptor source for this set is a male donor with HIV. Both conserved end residues are part of each CDR3. A D gene is named only where the DNA matches it firmly. The listing skips clone size in some rows; elsewhere it reads once, few, many or a size class.

NA,TRBV28,TRBJ2-5,NA,CASSFRGYQETQYF,TGTGCCAGCAGTTTTCGGGGGTACCAAGAGACCCAGTACTTC
NA,TRBV29-1,TRBJ2-7,TRBD1,CSAGGGTGAYEQYF,TGCAGCGCTGGGGGCGGGACAGGGGCCTACGAGCAGTACTTC
NA,TRBV27,TRBJ1-4,NA,CASSLKPGVHEKLFF,TGTGCCAGCAGTTTAAAGCCAGGGGTACATGAAAAACTGTTTTTT
NA,TRBV5-1,TRBJ2-1,TRBD1,CASSLPGQGSYNEQFF,TGCGCCAGCAGCTTACCCGGACAGGGCTCATACAATGAGCAGTTCTTC
NA,TRBV6-5,TRBJ1-5,TRBD1,CASSLGQGGHQPQHF,TGTGCCAGCAGTTTGGGACAGGGGGGCCATCAGCCCCAGCATTTT
NA,TRBV28,TRBJ2-7,NA,CASRRGTVNTYEQYF,TGTGCCAGCAGACGCGGGACAGTGAACACCTACGAGCAGTACTTC
NA,TRBV15,TRBJ1-2,TRBD1,CATSREYRGYGYTF,TGTGCCACCAGCAGAGAGTACAGGGGCTATGGCTACACCTTC
NA,TRBV6-4,TRBJ2-3,NA,CASSPLSSTDTQYF,TGTGCCAGCAGTCCCCTCTCTAGCACAGATACGCAGTATTTT
NA,TRBV7-3,TRBJ2-3,TRBD2,CASSYRGGSTDTQYF,TGTGCCAGCAGCTATCGGGGGGGTAGCACAGATACGCAGTATTTT
NA,TRBV4-1,TRBJ1-4,NA,CASSQDSWGNEKLFF,TGCGCCAGCAGCCAAGATTCCTGGGGTAATGAAAAACTGTTTTTT
NA,TRBV9,TRBJ2-4,TRBD1,CASSAIGQGENIQYF,TGTGCCAGCAGTGCCATTGGACAGGGGGAAAACATTCAGTACTTC
NA,TRBV27,TRBJ2-7,NA,CASSLGMAGYEQYF,TGTGCCAGCAGTTTAGGGATGGCTGGGTACGAGCAGTACTTC
NA,TRBV25-1,TRBJ2-7,NA,CASSELGRYEQYF,TGTGCCAGCAGTGAATTAGGACGGTACGAGCAGTACTTC
NA,TRBV4-3,TRBJ1-6,NA,CASSQETGPSYNSPLHF,TGCGCCAGCAGCCAAGAGACGGGACCCTCCTATAATTCACCCCTCCACTTT
few,TRBV7-9,TRBJ2-3,NA,CASSLTEDSTDTQYF,TGTGCCAGCAGCTTAACTGAGGACAGCACAGATACGCAGTATTTT
NA,TRBV30,TRBJ2-1,TRBD1,CAWIAGGYYNEQFF,TGTGCCTGGATAGCAGGGGGCTACTACAATGAGCAGTTCTTC
NA,TRBV6-4,TRBJ2-2,TRBD2,CASSEASGTNTGELFF,TGTGCCAGCAGTGAGGCTAGCGGGACTAACACCGGGGAGCTGTTTTTT
NA,TRBV19,TRBJ1-2,NA,CASNGQRDYGYTF,TGTGCCAGTAATGGCCAGAGAGATTATGGCTACACCTTC
NA,TRBV4-3,TRBJ2-1,TRBD2,CASSQDSTAGGQYEQFF,TGCGCCAGCAGCCAAGATTCGACAGCGGGGGGGCAATATGAGCAGTTCTTC
NA,TRBV7-8,TRBJ2-1,NA,CASESRSTVAGWYNEQFF,TGTGCCAGCGAATCTAGAAGTACTGTGGCAGGGTGGTACAATGAGCAGTTCTTC
NA,TRBV6-5,TRBJ1-2,NA,CASSYFGGDGYTF,TGTGCCAGCAGTTACTTCGGGGGAGATGGCTACACCTTC
few,TRBV9,TRBJ2-5,NA,CASSVDSGYFETQYF,TGTGCCAGCAGCGTAGATTCGGGGTACTTCGAGACCCAGTACTTC
once,TRBV5-1,TRBJ1-5,NA,CASRLDSNQPQHF,TGCGCCAGCCGCCTAGATAGCAATCAGCCCCAGCATTTT
NA,TRBV6-6,TRBJ2-7,TRBD1,CASSPDRAYEQYF,TGTGCCAGCAGTCCGGACAGGGCCTACGAGCAGTACTTC
few,TRBV4-3,TRBJ1-2,NA,CASSQESPLDQQTFHNYGYTF,TGCGCCAGCAGCCAAGAAAGCCCGTTGGACCAGCAAACATTCCATAACTATGGCTACACCTTC
NA,TRBV7-2,TRBJ2-1,NA,CASSLVRGYNEQFF,TGTGCCAGCAGCTTAGTTCGGGGTTACAATGAGCAGTTCTTC
NA,TRBV5-1,TRBJ2-7,NA,CASSYSSGSHRPYEQYF,TGCGCCAGCAGTTATTCGTCAGGGTCACACCGACCCTACGAGCAGTACTTC
NA,TRBV29-1,TRBJ2-1,TRBD2,CSVAAGVRNEQFF,TGCAGCGTTGCGGCGGGGGTTCGCAATGAGCAGTTCTTC
few,TRBV2,TRBJ1-1,TRBD1,CASIQGVGTEAFF,TGTGCCAGCATCCAGGGGGTAGGGACTGAAGCTTTCTTT
NA,TRBV19,TRBJ1-2,NA,CASSSNYGYTF,TGTGCCAGTAGTTCAAACTATGGCTACACCTTC
NA,TRBV19,TRBJ1-1,NA,CASSTNQANLAFF,TGTGCCAGTAGTACAAATCAGGCCAATCTAGCTTTCTTT
once,TRBV5-6,TRBJ2-1,TRBD1,CASSSWTGSGVFYNEQFF,TGTGCCAGCAGCTCCTGGACAGGGTCAGGGGTTTTTTACAATGAGCAGTTCTTC
few,TRBV5-1,TRBJ1-2,NA,CASSPEGSAGYGYTF,TGCGCCAGCAGCCCAGAAGGAAGCGCTGGCTATGGCTACACCTTC
NA,TRBV21-1,TRBJ1-2,NA,CASSIRRTGRHGYTF,TGTGCCAGCAGCATAAGAAGGACAGGGAGGCATGGCTACACCTTC
NA,TRBV28,TRBJ2-4,NA,CASRGSGTDPIQYF,TGTGCCAGCAGGGGCTCCGGGACGGACCCTATTCAGTACTTC
NA,TRBV4-1,TRBJ2-3,NA,CASSQGRRDTQYF,TGCGCCAGCAGCCAAGGTCGGCGAGATACGCAGTATTTT
NA,TRBV18,TRBJ2-1,TRBD2,CASSQVAGGPPSYNEQFF,TGTGCCAGCTCACAGGTAGCGGGAGGCCCACCCTCCTACAATGAGCAGTTCTTC
NA,TRBV5-4,TRBJ2-5,TRBD1,CASSTGTGEETQYF,TGTGCCAGCAGCACCGGGACAGGGGAAGAGACCCAGTACTTC
few,TRBV30,TRBJ1-4,NA,CAWSGGMSQVNEKLFF,TGTGCCTGGAGTGGGGGTATGTCACAGGTCAATGAAAAACTGTTTTTT
NA,TRBV6-6,TRBJ2-7,NA,CASKGRWNSPNEQYF,TGTGCCAGCAAGGGGCGTTGGAACTCTCCTAACGAGCAGTACTTC
NA,TRBV4-1,TRBJ2-7,NA,CASSQGPFRDSYEQYF,TGCGCCAGCAGCCAAGGTCCGTTCCGGGATAGCTACGAGCAGTACTTC
NA,TRBV15,TRBJ2-7,NA,CATSRETGTPAYEQYF,TGTGCCACCAGCAGAGAAACCGGGACACCGGCCTACGAGCAGTACTTC
NA,TRBV18,TRBJ2-1,NA,CASSPRDRDEQFF,TGTGCCAGCTCACCACGGGATAGGGATGAGCAGTTCTTC
NA,TRBV7-6,TRBJ1-2,NA,CASSLVGVFCYTF,TGTGCCAGCAGCTTAGTGGGGGTTTTCTGCTACACCTTC
once,TRBV6-5,TRBJ1-4,TRBD1,CASRDGQGREKLFF,TGTGCCAGCAGGGACGGACAGGGGCGGGAAAAACTGTTTTTT
NA,TRBV6-5,TRBJ2-7,NA,CASSYSETGVEQYF,TGTGCCAGCAGTTACTCGGAGACAGGAGTCGAGCAGTACTTC
many,TRBV28,TRBJ1-2,NA,CASISSNYGYTF,TGTGCCAGCATCAGCAGCAACTATGGCTACACCTTC
NA,TRBV6-1,TRBJ1-5,NA,CASSEANSNQPQHF,TGTGCCAGCAGTGAAGCGAATAGCAATCAGCCCCAGCATTTT
NA,TRBV7-2,TRBJ2-5,NA,CASSLGLLGEEETQYF,TGTGCCAGCAGCTTAGGATTATTGGGGGAGGAAGAGACCCAGTACTTC
NA,TRBV5-6,TRBJ1-4,NA,CASSLGSREKLFF,TGTGCCAGCAGCTTGGGAAGCAGGGAAAAACTGTTTTTT
once,TRBV19,TRBJ2-7,NA,CASSLRTEIYEQYF,TGTGCCAGTAGTCTACGGACAGAGATCTACGAGCAGTACTTC
few,TRBV9,TRBJ2-1,TRBD2,CASSVLAGGPEQFF,TGTGCCAGCAGCGTACTAGCGGGGGGGCCGGAGCAGTTCTTC
NA,TRBV10-3,TRBJ1-1,NA,CAISDSPFRKRADTEAFF,TGTGCCATCAGTGACTCCCCCTTTCGAAAAAGGGCGGACACTGAAGCTTTCTTT
NA,TRBV30,TRBJ2-2,NA,CAWSRGVPGELFF,TGTGCCTGGAGTAGAGGTGTCCCCGGGGAGCTGTTTTTT
NA,TRBV5-6,TRBJ2-7,TRBD1,CASSYDRVNEQYF,TGTGCCAGCAGCTACGACAGGGTTAACGAGCAGTACTTC
NA,TRBV7-3,TRBJ2-2,NA,CASRKGLDAGELFF,TGTGCCAGCCGAAAGGGTCTAGACGCCGGGGAGCTGTTTTTT